One and the same sample provided the 4 T cell receptor beta chains below, sequenced in a study of human T cells and chemical hapten exposure. TCRdb used MiXCR to reprocess the RACE reads, holding one entry per CDR3 protein. The sample includes roughly 81,000 distinct CDR3 sequences, about 8% of them seen just once. Time point in this sample: pre-sensitization, week 0. Noted treatment: therapeutic diphenylcyclopropenone sensitization with weekly scalp DPC. Sequenced material: whole blood, taken in connection with sensitization to the hapten diphenylcyclopropenone (DPC). Source of these receptors: a man in his forties with alopecia areata. Some clones in this sample may be carry-over from other donors' samples.

At least ten counts were recorded for this clonotype. The CDR3 coding sequence is TGCAGTGCTAGACCCGGGACAGGGGCTGTTGAGACCCAGTACTTC. Amino acid sequence: CSARPGTGAVETQYF. V is TRBV20-1 and J is TRBJ2-5; TRBD1 aligns across 10 bases. The V gene's germline CDR1 is DFQATT and CDR2 SNEGSKA (reference sequence). With V trimmed by 2 bases and J by 5 bases, 8 bases remained unmatched. There are 15 residues in the CDR3.

Ten or more counts support this clonotype. This chain links TRBV6-5 with TRBJ1-1; D is possibly TRBD1 (6 bases). This CDR3 contains 12 residues. Trimming stripped 4 bases from V and 11 bases from J, with 14 bases between. Germline loops: CDR1 MNHEY, CDR2 SVGAGI. CDR3 in DNA: TGTGCCAGCAGTTCCCAGGGGTTGGATGCTTTCTTT. Residues: CASSSQGLDAFF.

The CDR3 spells CASSFRDGSYEQYF. The CDR3 DNA reads TGTGCCAGCAGCTTCCGGGACGGCTCCTACGAGCAGTACTTC. The chain has TRBV27 and TRBJ2-7, with D perhaps being TRBD1 or TRBD2 (5 bases each). Germline lookup yields CDR1 MNHEY and CDR2 SMNVEV (reference sequence). CDR3 length equals 14 residues. Trimming stripped 6 bases from V and 0 bases from J, with 12 bases between.

This clonotype was counted a few times. The chain is built from TRBV7-6 and TRBJ2-6; D perhaps matches TRBD1 (5 bases). Trimming removed 4 bases at V and 2 bases at J, with 6 bases between. This CDR3 has 14 amino acids. Looked up from germline, CDR1 is SGHVS and CDR2 is FNYEAQ. CDR3 sequence reads: CASSSGPGANVLTF. Here the CDR3 DNA reads TGTGCCAGCAGCTCAGGGCCTGGGGCCAACGTCCTGACTTTC.